The 3 T cell receptor beta chains in this list originate from one sample, sequenced in a study of cytomegalovirus exposure and HLA in healthy donors. Researchers ran the PCR with 60 Vbeta and 13 Jbeta primers. The assay was immunoSEQ multiplex PCR, and TCRdb's table has in-frame clones only and misses some. This table holds roughly 200,000 clones, about four fifths found once. Sequenced sample: PBMCs. The origin of the receptors is a male donor in good health and CMV-seronegative.

The rearrangement uses TRBV6-6 and TRBJ2-5, with 8 nucleotides matching TRBD1. The V gene end was trimmed by 6 bases and the J gene end by 4 bases; junction bases not matched to a gene: 4. CDR3 length: 13 residues. Germline loops: CDR1 MNHNY, CDR2 SVGAGI (reference sequence). The CDR3: CASSNGQGETQYF. CDR3 DNA: TGTGCCAGCAGCAATGGACAGGGAGAGACCCAGTACTTC.

The rearrangement links TRBV29-1 to TRBJ1-1; D is perhaps TRBD1 (5 bases). Trimming removed 7 bases at V and 1 base at J, with 10 bases between. Per the germline V gene, CDR1 is SQVTM and CDR2 is ANQGSEA. CDR3 length: 12 residues. This chain's CDR3 is CSGRQQNTEAFF. The CDR3 nucleotides read TGCAGCGGGAGACAGCAGAACACTGAAGCTTTCTTT.

In its sample, this clone was seen a few times. The chain carries TRBV6-5 and TRBJ2-5; D perhaps matches TRBD1 (6 bases). The DNA end is a closer match to TRBJ2-7, so the J assignment may be wrong. CDR3 length equals 14 residues. Per the germline V gene, CDR1 is MNHEY and CDR2 is SVGAGI. CDR3 loop: CASSSAQGFDEQYF. The CDR3 coding sequence is TGTGCCAGCAGCTCAGCTCAGGGGTTCGACGAGCAGTACTTC.